This T cell receptor beta chain was retrieved from a study of shared clonotypes between healthy human individuals. Study results and limitations: Among donors, sharing of clonotypes was expected to be affected by sequencing depth.

Concerning this clone: Its cognate antigen is unknown.

TCRdb's copy holds only in-frame clones and misses some; the assay was immunoSEQ multiplex PCR. The sample has some 1.4 million clones, roughly 96% seen once; the top ten hold roughly 1.2%. Sequences were obtained from naive CD4+ T cells sorted from blood. As for subset: CD45RA+ positively selected. The clonotype comes from a man under 40 in good health.

This chain's CDR3 is CASSPTGAGANVLTF. The CDR3 bases are TGCGCCAGCAGCCCTACAGGGGCTGGGGCCAACGTCCTGACTTTC. The V and J genes are TRBV5-1 and TRBJ2-6, with 7 bases that match TRBD1. The CDR3 loop spans 15 amino acids. CDR1 is SGHRS, CDR2 YFSETQ, per germline. The V and J ends lost 4 bases and 2 bases, in that order; junction bases with no gene match: 3.